This T cell receptor (beta chain) was recovered during a study of blood T cell repertoires in COVID-19. CDR1 SQVTM and CDR2 ANQGSEA come from the germline V gene. The CDR3 loop spans 14 amino acids. V lost 4 bases and J lost 2; bases outside the gene matches: 4. Generated by immunoSEQ multiplex PCR, the TCRdb table keeps only in-frame clones and is missing some. The sample records hundreds of thousands of clones, 70% to 90% being singletons. The source material was peripheral blood. This sequence was found in a woman between 70 and 85 years old with active or convalescent COVID-19. The rearrangement links TRBV29-1 to TRBJ2-7; 11 nucleotides agree with TRBD1. CDR3 loop: CSVAPGQGAYEQYF. The CDR3 nucleotides read TGCAGCGTTGCCCCGGGACAGGGGGCCTACGAGCAGTACTTC.